This T cell receptor beta chain was retrieved from a study of long-term antiretroviral therapy in people with HIV. Study-wide findings and caveats: Diversity increased after ART yet remained lower than in transplant donor controls.

V was pared by 4 bases and J by 0 bases, with 13 bases between. The CDR3 has 16 amino acids. Looked up from germline, CDR1 is SGHTA and CDR2 is FQGNSA. Turning to this clone: Its antigen is unidentified.

Survey-level immunoSEQ v3.0 assays were run. Profiling relied on immunoSEQ multiplex PCR, and the TCRdb table lists in-frame clones only, not all of them. This table holds approximately 30,000 clones, roughly 77% found once. The sample here was unsorted PBMCs, taken 1.9 years after starting antiretroviral therapy. The V gene is TRBV7-2, the J gene TRBJ1-3; D is unresolved. This clonotype originated in a man younger than 30 with HIV. The CDR3 here is CASSSRGGYSGNTIYF. The CDR3 nucleotides read TGTGCCAGCAGCTCTCGGGGAGGGTACTCTGGAAACACCATATATTTT.